This TCR beta chain was identified during a study of T cell responses to AZD1222 COVID-19 vaccine. Study results and limitations: None of the repertoires were sampled until the peak T cell response had passed. Vaccine-associated CD4 TCRs spanned spike, dominant at 160-218 and 743-854.

Regarding this clone: The antigen is not known.

Produced via immunoSEQ multiplex PCR; TCRdb's table is partial and in-frame only. The profile shows 100,000 to 150,000 clones, approximately 90% of them singletons. The source was peripheral blood, collected 28 days after the second AZD1222 dose. This TCR came from an adult who received the AZD1222 COVID-19 vaccine.

CDR3 nucleotides: TGTGCCAGCAGTGATCAGACACGGTGGAAACAATCTGGAAACACCATATATTTT. This encodes CASSDQTRWKQSGNTIYF. The gene calls are TRBV2 and TRBJ1-3; no clear D gene. The CDR3 spans 18 residues. V was pared by 3 bases and J by 1 base, with 19 bases between. From germline, CDR1 is SNHLY and CDR2 FYNNEI.